A single sample gave rise to the 23 T cell receptor beta chains below, sequenced in a study of identical twins. Each CDR3 protein is one row after TCRdb ran MiXCR on the 5' RACE reads. The sample has approximately 530,000 distinct CDR3 sequences; about a fifth are singletons. This sample also appeared in a second study, on yellow fever vaccine responses in identical twins.

What was sequenced was CD4+ T cells sorted from blood. The receptors shown here come from a woman under 30 in good health.

As concerns this clonotype: A read error may account for a junction end that differs from germline. The CDR3 bases are TGCGCCAGCAGCTTGCGGGGACTAGCGGACTACGATGAGCAGTTCTTC. Its translation: CASSLRGLADYDEQFF. This chain joins TRBV5-1 and TRBJ2-1; TRBD2 matches at 11 bases. This CDR3 region has 16 residues. Looked up from germline, CDR1 is SGHRS and CDR2 is YFSETQ.

The chain carries TRBV5-1 and TRBJ1-2; D is perhaps TRBD1 (5 bases). V was clipped by 0 bases and J by 7 bases, with 10 bases between them. This CDR3 is built from 13 residues. Germline assignment: CDR1 SGHRS and CDR2 YFSETQ. CDR3 sequence: CASSLEQEAGYTF. In DNA, the CDR3 is TGCGCCAGCAGCTTGGAACAGGAGGCTGGCTACACCTTC. Drawing the rest from reference TRBV5-1 and TRBJ1-2, the complete variable domain is KAGVTQTPRYLIKTRGQQVTLSCSPISGHRSVSWYQQTPGQGLQFLFEYFSETQRNKGNFPGRFSGRQFSNSRSEMNVSTLELGDSALYLCASSLEQEAGYTFGSGTRLTVV.

This rearrangement joins TRBV29-1 to TRBJ2-3; D call uncertain. CDR1 and CDR2 (germline): SQVTM, ANQGSEA. V dropped 8 bases and J dropped 4 bases, with 19 bases sitting between them. The CDR3 totals 14 residues. The CDR3 DNA reads as TGCAGCTTCTCTAGTGCTTTCGGGTCAGATACGCAGTATTTT. It translates to CSFSSAFGSDTQYF.

This CDR3 is CSASHGLAASYNEQFF. The CDR3 DNA reads as TGCAGTGCTAGCCATGGACTAGCGGCTTCCTACAATGAGCAGTTCTTC. This chain uses TRBV20-1 with TRBJ2-1, with 10 bases fitting TRBD2. V lost 3 bases, J lost 1 base, and 6 bases stayed unmatched. The CDR3 loop spans 16 amino acids. CDR1 and CDR2 from the germline V gene are DFQATT and SNEGSKA (reference sequence).

This sequence joins TRBV5-6 and TRBJ2-5; D possibly corresponds to TRBD1 (5 bases). Germline loops: CDR1 SGHDT, CDR2 YYEEEE. Trimming took 0 bases from V and 2 from J, leaving 14 bases between them. This CDR3 contains 16 residues. The CDR3 is CASSLEGRRKQETQYF. In DNA form, the CDR3 reads TGTGCCAGCAGCTTGGAGGGGCGCAGGAAACAAGAGACCCAGTACTTC.

The DNA of the CDR3 is TGTGCCAGCAGCATCGAGATGAACACTGAAGCTTTCTTT. It encodes CASSIEMNTEAFF. The rearrangement uses TRBV7-2 and TRBJ1-1; D is undetermined. CDR3 length: 13 residues. The V gene's germline CDR1 is SGHTA and CDR2 FQGNSA. V shed 5 bases and J shed 0 bases, with 7 bases lying between them.

The V and J genes are TRBV28 and TRBJ2-7, with D perhaps TRBD1 (6 bases). This CDR3 contains 14 residues. V was pared by 5 bases and J by 5 bases, with 16 bases between. CDR1 and CDR2 (germline): MDHEN, SYDVKM. CDR3 nucleotide sequence: TGTGCCAGCAGTCACGCAGGGGCTGAGGACGAGCAGTACTTC. Amino acid sequence: CASSHAGAEDEQYF.

The chain combines TRBV20-1 with TRBJ2-7, with 8 bases aligning to TRBD2. The ends lost 3 bases at V and 3 bases at J; junction bases unmatched: 7. The CDR3 totals 14 residues. The germline gives CDR1 DFQATT, CDR2 SNEGSKA (reference sequence). Written as DNA, the CDR3 is TGCAGTGCTAGCTTTGCGGGAGGTGGCTACGAGCAGTACTTC. Encoded protein: CSASFAGGGYEQYF.

This clonotype showed up just a few times. The genes are TRBV5-1 and TRBJ2-5, with TRBD1 identical over 9 bases. Looked up from germline, CDR1 is SGHRS and CDR2 is YFSETQ. J lost 1 base, V lost 4 bases, and 5 bases had no gene match. The CDR3 length is 15 residues. CDR3 DNA sequence: TGCGCCAGCAGCCCACGGGACAGGGCCCAAGAGACCCAGTACTTC. Translating gives CASSPRDRAQETQYF. Full variable domain (remainder filled in from reference TRBV5-1 and TRBJ2-5): KAGVTQTPRYLIKTRGQQVTLSCSPISGHRSVSWYQQTPGQGLQFLFEYFSETQRNKGNFPGRFSGRQFSNSRSEMNVSTLELGDSALYLCASSPRDRAQETQYFGPGTRLLVL.

This clonotype was seen a handful of times. This rearrangement joins TRBV4-1 to TRBJ2-3; tentatively, D is TRBD1 or TRBD2 (5 bases each). This CDR3 is 19 amino acids long. Germline V gene lookup returns CDR1 MGHRA and CDR2 YSYEKL. V gave up 1 base and J gave up 2 bases, with 22 bases separating them. As DNA, the CDR3 is TGCGCCAGCAGCCAAGGTCCCCCCGGGACCACCATTGACACAGATACGCAGTATTTT. It codes for CASSQGPPGTTIDTDTQYF.

This chain links TRBV20-1 with TRBJ1-6; TRBD1 matches at 8 bases. The V gene's germline CDR1 is DFQATT and CDR2 SNEGSKA (reference sequence). The ends lost 3 bases at V and 9 bases at J; junction bases unmatched: 7. This CDR3 is 14 amino acids long. The CDR3 bases are TGCAGTGCTAGTAAAACAGGGGGAGGTTCACCCCTCCACTTT. Its translation: CSASKTGGGSPLHF.

This clonotype was detected a few times. This chain links TRBV3-1 with TRBJ2-1, with 13 nucleotides matching TRBD2. CDR1 is LGHDT, CDR2 YNNKEL, per germline (reference sequence). After removal of 1 base from V and 9 bases from J, the junction contained 3 bases not matched to a gene. CDR3 length: 15 residues. This chain's CDR3 is CASSQVGLAGAEQFF. The CDR3 coding sequence is TGTGCCAGCAGCCAAGTAGGACTAGCGGGGGCTGAGCAGTTCTTC.

This chain uses TRBV3-1 with TRBJ2-3; D not certain. Deletions cut 5 bases from V and 6 bases from J, with 18 bases between. CDR1 and CDR2 (germline): LGHDT, YNNKEL (reference sequence). CDR3 size: 15 residues. The DNA of the CDR3 is TGTGCCAGCAGCGGAAACCTCCTTTCTTTGGATACGCAGTATTTT. It translates to CASSGNLLSLDTQYF.

This chain uses TRBV6-1 with TRBJ2-7; D is unresolved. Germline V gene lookup returns CDR1 MNHNS and CDR2 SASEGT. Trimming left V 10 bases short and J 7 bases short, with 14 bases between. The CDR3 covers 11 residues. The CDR3 loop is CAILLGVEQYV. Here the CDR3 DNA reads TGTGCCATCCTTTTGGGCGTGGAGCAGTACGTC.

This clonotype was detected a few times. The chain has TRBV7-3 and TRBJ2-7, with D possibly matching TRBD2 (5 bases). CDR3 length: 15 residues. Trimming took 1 base from V and 1 from J, leaving 11 bases between them. Per the germline V gene, CDR1 is SGHTA and CDR2 is FQGTGA. The CDR3 loop is CASSLRRVASYEQYF. The CDR3 bases are TGTGCCAGCAGCTTAAGGCGGGTTGCTTCCTACGAGCAGTACTTC.

This clonotype has just a few counts. This chain links TRBV20-1 with TRBJ2-3; 12 nucleotides match TRBD1. The trim removed 5 bases at V and 4 bases at J, leaving 10 bases unmatched. In germline, CDR1 is DFQATT, CDR2 SNEGSKA (reference sequence). This CDR3 region has 16 residues. The chain's CDR3 is CSAGNPGQGASDTQYF. Written as DNA, the CDR3 is TGCAGTGCTGGGAACCCGGGACAGGGGGCCTCAGATACGCAGTATTTT.

This clonotype was seen only a few times. Written as DNA, the CDR3 is TGTGCCAGCTCACCACGACAGGGAACTAATGAAAAACTGTTTTTT. This translates into CASSPRQGTNEKLFF. The chain is built from TRBV18 and TRBJ1-4; 7 positions match TRBD1. There are 15 residues in the CDR3. Germline V gives CDR1 KGHSH, CDR2 LQKENI. The junction had 0 bases not matched to a gene; V was cut back by 1 base and J by 1 base.

A few counts support this clonotype. The chain employs TRBV5-1 and TRBJ2-3; D is possibly TRBD1 (5 bases). V lost 0 bases to trimming and J lost 6 bases, with 17 bases between them. There are 16 residues in the CDR3. CDR1 is SGHRS, CDR2 YFSETQ, per germline. The CDR3 here is CASSLDARDFTDTQYF. The CDR3, as DNA: TGCGCCAGCAGCTTGGACGCCAGGGATTTCACCGATACGCAGTATTTT.

The chain joins TRBV20-1 to TRBJ2-3; tentative D call: TRBD2 (6 bases). The CDR3 totals 15 residues. The ends were cut back, 0 bases at V and 0 bases at J, with 10 bases in the middle. CDR1 is DFQATT, CDR2 SNEGSKA, per germline (reference sequence). The CDR3 DNA is TGCAGTGCTAGAGATGCCGGGACTAGCACAGATACGCAGTATTTT. As protein: CSARDAGTSTDTQYF.

Only a few counts were recorded for this clonotype. The chain employs TRBV3-1 and TRBJ2-6; D might be TRBD1 (5 bases). Trimming stripped 2 bases from V and 0 bases from J, with 14 bases between. Germline V lookup: CDR1 LGHDT, CDR2 YNNKEL (reference sequence). CDR3 size: 18 residues. DNA of the CDR3: TGTGCCAGCAGCCAATCTGGGGCACTGAACTCTGGGGCCAACGTCCTGACTTTC. This codes for CASSQSGALNSGANVLTF. Full variable domain (missing parts from reference TRBV3-1 and TRBJ2-6): DTAVSQTPKYLVTQMGNDKSIKCEQNLGHDTMYWYKQDSKKFLKIMFSYNNKELIINETVPNRFSPKSPDKAHLNLHINSLELGDSAVYFCASSQSGALNSGANVLTFGAGSRLTVL.

This clonotype was seen a handful of times. The chain combines TRBV3-1 with TRBJ1-4, with 8 bases matching TRBD1. J lost 14 bases, V lost 1 base, and 15 bases had no gene match. Germline CDR1 and CDR2: LGHDT and YNNKEL (reference sequence). The CDR3 length is 16 residues. For the CDR3, the DNA is TGTGCCAGCAGCCAAGGATCAACAGGGGGTCTGAATCAGCTGTTTTTT. It specifies CASSQGSTGGLNQLFF.

This clonotype was detected only once. V usage is TRBV3-1 and J usage is TRBJ2-3; 8 positions match TRBD2. CDR1 and CDR2 from the germline V gene are LGHDT and YNNKEL (reference sequence). The CDR3 extends over 17 amino acids. Unmatched junction bases numbered 9, after V lost 2 bases and J lost 2 bases. The CDR3, as DNA: TGTGCCAGCAGCCAATGGGTTAATAGCGGGGACACAGATACGCAGTATTTT. This sequence encodes CASSQWVNSGDTDTQYF.

V gene TRBV3-1 combines with J gene TRBJ2-4; 8 positions agree with TRBD1. This CDR3 spans 13 amino acids. Germline CDR1 reads LGHDT; CDR2 reads YNNKEL (reference sequence). V gave up 3 bases and J gave up 12 bases; unmatched junction bases: 7. The CDR3 region is CASSHTDRGTQYF. For the CDR3, the DNA is TGTGCCAGCAGCCATACCGACAGGGGTACTCAGTACTTC.